The present T cell receptor (beta chain) was sequenced within a study of blood T cell repertoires in COVID-19. Turning to the study itself: In each case, the material was cDNA or gDNA derived from T cells, B-cell-depleted T cells, or PBMCs.

The J segment lost 0 bases and the V segment lost 7 bases, leaving 3 bases of the junction unmatched. This CDR3 is built from 13 residues. Produced via immunoSEQ multiplex PCR; TCRdb's table is partial and in-frame only. The repertoire consists of over 55,000 clones, with about 81% occurring once and the leading ten covering roughly an eighth. This clone came up a few times. Material: peripheral blood. The chain recombines TRBV12-3 or TRBV12-4 with TRBJ2-7, with TRBD2 matching 7 bases. The clonotype was recovered from a woman older than 75 with acute or convalescent COVID-19. The CDR3 nucleotides read TGTGCCAGCAAGCGGGGACTCTCCTACGAGCAGTACTTC. This sequence encodes CASKRGLSYEQYF.